One and the same sample provided the 9 T cell receptor beta chains below, sequenced in a study of OX40 agonist ivuxolimab in advanced cancers. Measured with immunoSEQ multiplex PCR; TCRdb has only the in-frame clones, and not every one. This sample has over 15,000 clones, with over 75% found just once. The material sequenced was CD4+ or CD8+ T cells sorted from blood, taken in a trial of the OX40 agonist ivuxolimab. The receptors derive from an adult with an advanced solid tumor such as melanoma, head and neck, liver or kidney cancer.

This rearrangement joins TRBV13 to TRBJ1-4, with D maybe TRBD1 (5 bases). CDR1 and CDR2 (germline): PRHDT, FYEKMQ (reference sequence). The CDR3 sequence is 14 residues long. V was shortened by 5 bases and J by 11 bases, with 18 bases between the two germline ends. CDR3 sequence: CASSTRRPGGKLFF. In DNA form, the CDR3 reads TGTGCCAGCAGCACCCGCCGACCGGGGGGGAAACTGTTTTTT. Drawing the rest from reference TRBV13 and TRBJ1-4, the complete variable domain is AAGVIQSPRHLIKEKRETATLKCYPIPRHDTVYWYQQGPGQDPQFLISFYEKMQSDKGSIPDRFSAQQFSDYHSELNMSSLELGDSALYFCASSTRRPGGKLFFGSGTQLSVL.

The chain couples TRBV19 to TRBJ1-2; TRBD1 aligns across 10 bases. CDR1 and CDR2 (germline): LNHDA, SQIVND (reference sequence). The V and J ends lost 5 bases and 8 bases, in that order; junction bases with no gene match: 14. This CDR3 is 16 amino acids long. The CDR3 protein is CASSLTGTGVYEGYTF. For the CDR3, the DNA is TGTGCCAGTAGTCTCACCGGGACAGGGGTTTATGAGGGCTACACCTTC. Variable domain in full (rest from reference TRBV19 and TRBJ1-2): DGGITQSPKYLFRKEGQNVTLSCEQNLNHDAMYWYRQDPGQGLRLIYYSQIVNDFQKGDIAEGYSVSREKKESFPLTVTSAQKNPTAFYLCASSLTGTGVYEGYTFGSGTRLTVV.

V is TRBV7-9 and J is TRBJ2-4, with D possibly TRBD1 on 5 matching bases. Germline lookup yields CDR1 SEHNR and CDR2 FQNEAQ (reference sequence). V dropped 7 bases and J dropped 6 bases, with 10 bases sitting between them. The CDR3 sequence is 12 residues long. The CDR3: CASTEDRNIQYF. As DNA, the CDR3 is TGTGCCAGCACCGAAGACAGAAACATTCAGTACTTC.

The chain couples TRBV18 to TRBJ2-3; D may be TRBD2 (6 bases). The CDR3 extends over 17 amino acids. The V gene lost 3 bases and the J gene lost 4 bases, with 20 bases spanning the gap. CDR1 is KGHSH and CDR2 is LQKENI in the germline V gene. CDR3 loop: CASSPRGGGFPSDTQYF. The CDR3 DNA sequence: TGTGCCAGCTCACCCCGTGGGGGAGGCTTCCCCTCAGATACGCAGTATTTT.

This chain links TRBV10-3 with TRBJ2-2; D is unclear. The CDR3 loop spans 11 amino acids. Looked up from germline, CDR1 is ENHRY and CDR2 is SYGVKD. V shed 10 bases and J shed 6 bases, with 9 bases lying between them. The CDR3 is CATWEAGELFF. DNA of the CDR3: TGTGCCACCTGGGAAGCCGGGGAGCTGTTTTTT.

V and J are TRBV19 and TRBJ1-1; 8 nucleotides align to TRBD1. There are 13 residues in the CDR3. Trimming took 4 bases from V and 6 from J; bases not matched to a gene: 4. Per germline, CDR1 LNHDA and CDR2 SQIVND (reference sequence). Here the CDR3 DNA reads TGTGCCAGTAGTACCGGACAGGGCTCTGAAGCTTTCTTT. Translation: CASSTGQGSEAFF. Full variable domain (rest looked up from reference TRBV19 and TRBJ1-1): DGGITQSPKYLFRKEGQNVTLSCEQNLNHDAMYWYRQDPGQGLRLIYYSQIVNDFQKGDIAEGYSVSREKKESFPLTVTSAQKNPTAFYLCASSTGQGSEAFFGQGTRLTVV.

CDR3 DNA: TGTGCCACCGTAGAGGGGGGGAGCACCTACGAGCAGTACTTC. It specifies CATVEGGSTYEQYF. The J gene is TRBJ2-7, the V gene TRBV6-5, with a weak D call TRBD2 (7 bases). The CDR3 has 14 residues. V lost 10 bases, J lost 2 bases, and 18 bases lay in between. Germline lookup yields CDR1 MNHEY and CDR2 SVGAGI.

The V and J genes are TRBV6-5 and TRBJ1-1; the D gene is possibly TRBD1 (5 bases). Germline V CDR1 and CDR2: MNHEY, SVGAGI. Trimming took off 1 base at V and 3 bases at J, with 6 bases between the two ends. CDR3 size: 13 residues. Here the CDR3 reads CASSYFRDTEAFF. The CDR3 region has the DNA TGTGCCAGCAGTTACTTCAGGGACACTGAAGCTTTCTTT.

The chain couples TRBV11-2 to TRBJ2-5; possible D gene TRBD2, 5 bases. Looked up from germline, CDR1 is SGHAT and CDR2 is FQNNGV. The CDR3 has 16 amino acids. Trimming shortened V by 2 bases and J by 5 bases, and 18 bases separated the two germline ends. CDR3: CASSLRSRLPGETQYF. The CDR3 nucleotides read TGTGCCAGCAGCTTACGTTCTAGACTCCCGGGGGAGACCCAGTACTTC.